This T cell receptor beta chain was recovered during a study of T cells after yellow fever vaccination. Study observations and caveats: The secondary T-cell response peaked on day 5, not day 15, but was weaker. A large majority of primary-vaccination clones showed up again after the booster (just under 97% CD4, 88% CD8).

The CDR3 extends over 13 amino acids. Germline V gene lookup returns CDR1 MNHNS and CDR2 SASEGT. V lost 7 bases and J 1 base, leaving 11 bases between the germline ends. Comments on this clonotype: The antigen remains unidentified.

Synthesis of TCR cDNA relied on 5'RACE template switching, which attached a universal primer site and UMIs. TCRdb fed the 5' RACE reads into MiXCR, producing one record per CDR3 protein. This repertoire shows about 300,000 distinct CDR3 sequences, approximately 4% found once; its top ten account for 20% to 25%. The TCR comes from a young man who received the YFV17D yellow fever vaccine. The gene calls are TRBV6-1 and TRBJ2-7; the D is unclear. Sample: PBMCs, taken 5 days after the yellow fever booster vaccination. CDR3 nucleotide sequence: TGTGCCAGCAACCGAGACATGTCCTACGAGCAGTACTTC. Translated, it gives CASNRDMSYEQYF.